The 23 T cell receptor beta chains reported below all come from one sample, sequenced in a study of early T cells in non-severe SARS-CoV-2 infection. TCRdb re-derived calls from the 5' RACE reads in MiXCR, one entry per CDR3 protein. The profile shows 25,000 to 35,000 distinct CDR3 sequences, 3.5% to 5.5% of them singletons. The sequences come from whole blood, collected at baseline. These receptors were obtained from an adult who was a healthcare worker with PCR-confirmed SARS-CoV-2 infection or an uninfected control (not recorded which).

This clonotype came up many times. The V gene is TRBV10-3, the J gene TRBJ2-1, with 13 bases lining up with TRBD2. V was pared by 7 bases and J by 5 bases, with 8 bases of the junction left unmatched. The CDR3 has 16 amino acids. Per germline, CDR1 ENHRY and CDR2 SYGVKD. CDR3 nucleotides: TGTGCCATCACCGCCTGGACTAGCGGGGGTGACAATGAGCAGTTCTTC. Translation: CAITAWTSGGDNEQFF.

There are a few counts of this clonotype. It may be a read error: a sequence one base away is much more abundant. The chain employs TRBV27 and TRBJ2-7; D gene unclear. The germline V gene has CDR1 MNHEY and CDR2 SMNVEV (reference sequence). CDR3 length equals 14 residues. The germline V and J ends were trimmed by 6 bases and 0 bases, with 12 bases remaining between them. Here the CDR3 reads CASRGWRCSYEQYF. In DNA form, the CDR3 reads TGTGCCAGCAGGGGGTGGCGATGCTCCTACGAGCAGTACTTC.

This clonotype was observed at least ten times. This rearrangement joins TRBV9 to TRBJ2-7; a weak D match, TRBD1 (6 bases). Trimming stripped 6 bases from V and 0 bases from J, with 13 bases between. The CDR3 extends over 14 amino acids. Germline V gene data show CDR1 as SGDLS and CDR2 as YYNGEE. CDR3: CASTDTGSSYEQYF. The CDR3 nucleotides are TGTGCCAGCACCGACACAGGGAGCTCCTACGAGCAGTACTTC.

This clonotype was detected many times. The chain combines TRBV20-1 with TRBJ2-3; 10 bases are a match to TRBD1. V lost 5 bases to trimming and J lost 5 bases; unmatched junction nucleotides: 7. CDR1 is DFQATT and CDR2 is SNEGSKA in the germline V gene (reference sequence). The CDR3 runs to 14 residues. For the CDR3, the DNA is TGCAGTGCTGTCGGGGACAGGGGTGGAGATACGCAGTATTTT. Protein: CSAVGDRGGDTQYF.

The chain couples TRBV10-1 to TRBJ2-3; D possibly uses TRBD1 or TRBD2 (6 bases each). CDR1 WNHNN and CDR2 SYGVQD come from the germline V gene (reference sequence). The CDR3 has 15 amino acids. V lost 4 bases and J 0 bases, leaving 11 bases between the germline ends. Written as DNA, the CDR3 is TGCGCCAGCAGTGTCGGGGGCGGTAGCACAGATACGCAGTATTTT. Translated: CASSVGGGSTDTQYF.

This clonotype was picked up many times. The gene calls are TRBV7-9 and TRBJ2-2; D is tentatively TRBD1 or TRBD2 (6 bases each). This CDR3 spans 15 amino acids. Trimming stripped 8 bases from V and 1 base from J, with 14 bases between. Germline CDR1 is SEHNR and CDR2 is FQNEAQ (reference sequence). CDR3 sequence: CASGGGSGNTGELFF. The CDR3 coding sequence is TGTGCCAGCGGAGGGGGAAGTGGGAACACCGGGGAGCTGTTTTTT.

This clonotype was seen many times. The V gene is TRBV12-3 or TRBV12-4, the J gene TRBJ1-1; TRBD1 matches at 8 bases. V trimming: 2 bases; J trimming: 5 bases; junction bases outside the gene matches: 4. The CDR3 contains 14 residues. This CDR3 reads CASSLTGGITEAFF. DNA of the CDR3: TGTGCCAGCAGTTTAACAGGGGGGATAACTGAAGCTTTCTTT.

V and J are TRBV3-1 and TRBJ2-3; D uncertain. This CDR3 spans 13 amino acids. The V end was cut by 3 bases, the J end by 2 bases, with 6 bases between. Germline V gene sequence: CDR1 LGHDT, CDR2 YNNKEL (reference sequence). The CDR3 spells CASSHPITDTQYF. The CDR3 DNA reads TGTGCCAGCAGCCACCCTATCACAGATACGCAGTATTTT.

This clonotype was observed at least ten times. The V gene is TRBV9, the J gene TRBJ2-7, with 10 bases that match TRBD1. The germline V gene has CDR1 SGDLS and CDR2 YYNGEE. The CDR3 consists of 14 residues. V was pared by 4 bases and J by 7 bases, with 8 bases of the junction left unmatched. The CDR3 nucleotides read TGTGCCAGCAGCCCGGAGGGACAGGGGTTGGAGCAGTACTTC. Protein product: CASSPEGQGLEQYF.

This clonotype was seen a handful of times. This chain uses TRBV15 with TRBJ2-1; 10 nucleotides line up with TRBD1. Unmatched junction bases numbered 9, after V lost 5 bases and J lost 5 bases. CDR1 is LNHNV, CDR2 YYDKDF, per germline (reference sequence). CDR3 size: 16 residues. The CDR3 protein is CATSPLSDRGHNEQFF. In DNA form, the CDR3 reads TGTGCCACCAGCCCGTTGAGCGACAGGGGGCACAATGAGCAGTTCTTC.

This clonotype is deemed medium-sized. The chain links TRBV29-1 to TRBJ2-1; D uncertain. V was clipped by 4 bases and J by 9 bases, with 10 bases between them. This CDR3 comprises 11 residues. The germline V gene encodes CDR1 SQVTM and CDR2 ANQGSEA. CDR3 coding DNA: TGCAGCGTTGTACCACCGAGTGAGCAGTTCTTC. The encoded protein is CSVVPPSEQFF.

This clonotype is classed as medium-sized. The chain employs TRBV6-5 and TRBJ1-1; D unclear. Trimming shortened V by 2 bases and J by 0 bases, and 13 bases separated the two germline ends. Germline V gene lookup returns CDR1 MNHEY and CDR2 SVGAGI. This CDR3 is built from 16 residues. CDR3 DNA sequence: TGTGCCAGCAGTTACGGGCACATAACCATGAACACTGAAGCTTTCTTT. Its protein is CASSYGHITMNTEAFF.

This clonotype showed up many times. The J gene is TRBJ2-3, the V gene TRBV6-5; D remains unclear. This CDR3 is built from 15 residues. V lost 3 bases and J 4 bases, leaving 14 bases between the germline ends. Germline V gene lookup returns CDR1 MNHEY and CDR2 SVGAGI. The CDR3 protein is CASSYNRVGADTQYF. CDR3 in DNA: TGTGCCAGCAGTTATAATCGAGTGGGCGCAGATACGCAGTATTTT.

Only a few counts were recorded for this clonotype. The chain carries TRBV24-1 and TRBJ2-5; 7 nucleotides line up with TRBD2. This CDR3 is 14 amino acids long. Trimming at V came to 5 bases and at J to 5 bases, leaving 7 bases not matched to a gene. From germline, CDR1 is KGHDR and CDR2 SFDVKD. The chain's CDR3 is CATSVDGGMETQYF. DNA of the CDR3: TGTGCCACCAGTGTGGACGGGGGGATGGAGACCCAGTACTTC.

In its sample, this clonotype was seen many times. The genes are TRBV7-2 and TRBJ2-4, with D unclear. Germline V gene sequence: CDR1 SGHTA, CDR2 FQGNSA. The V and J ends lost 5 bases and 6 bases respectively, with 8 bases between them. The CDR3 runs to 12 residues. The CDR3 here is CASSPMGNIQYF. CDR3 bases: TGTGCCAGCAGCCCCATGGGAAACATTCAGTACTTC.

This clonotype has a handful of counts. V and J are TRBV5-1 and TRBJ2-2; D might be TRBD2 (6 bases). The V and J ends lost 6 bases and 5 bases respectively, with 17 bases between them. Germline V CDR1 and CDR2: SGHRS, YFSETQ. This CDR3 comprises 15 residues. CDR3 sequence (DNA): TGCGCCAGCATGATTCAGGGAGGCGGAACCGGGGAGCTGTTTTTT. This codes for CASMIQGGGTGELFF.

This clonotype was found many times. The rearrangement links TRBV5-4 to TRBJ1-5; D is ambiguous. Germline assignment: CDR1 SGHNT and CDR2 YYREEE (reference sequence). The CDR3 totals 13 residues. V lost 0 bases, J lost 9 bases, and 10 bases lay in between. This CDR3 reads CASSLGYRGPQHF. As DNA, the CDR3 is TGTGCCAGCAGCTTGGGCTATAGAGGGCCCCAGCATTTT. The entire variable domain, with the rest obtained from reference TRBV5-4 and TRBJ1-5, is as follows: ETGVTQSPTHLIKTRGQQVTLRCSSQSGHNTVSWYQQALGQGPQFIFQYYREEENGRGNFPPRFSGLQFPNYSSELNVNALELDDSALYLCASSLGYRGPQHFGDGTRLSIL.

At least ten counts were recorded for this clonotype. CDR3 coding DNA: TGTGCCAGCAGACCCTATGAGGGCACCGATTCACCCCTCCACTTT. This codes for CASRPYEGTDSPLHF. J is TRBJ1-6 and V is TRBV14; no definite D call. CDR1 is SGHDN, CDR2 FVKESK, per germline. Deletions cut 6 bases from V and 8 bases from J, with 17 bases between. The CDR3 runs to 15 residues.

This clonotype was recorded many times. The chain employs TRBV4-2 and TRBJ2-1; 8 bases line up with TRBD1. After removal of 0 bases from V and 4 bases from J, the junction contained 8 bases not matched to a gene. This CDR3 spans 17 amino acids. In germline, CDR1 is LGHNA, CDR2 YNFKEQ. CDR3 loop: CASSQDFGQGPYNEQFF. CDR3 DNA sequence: TGTGCCAGCAGCCAAGATTTTGGACAGGGACCTTACAATGAGCAGTTCTTC.

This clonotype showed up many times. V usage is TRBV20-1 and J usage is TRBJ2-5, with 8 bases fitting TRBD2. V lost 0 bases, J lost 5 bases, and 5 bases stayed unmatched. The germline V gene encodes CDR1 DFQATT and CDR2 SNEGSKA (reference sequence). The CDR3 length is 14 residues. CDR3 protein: CSARDQRGLETQYF. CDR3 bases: TGCAGTGCTAGAGACCAGCGGGGGTTGGAGACCCAGTACTTC.

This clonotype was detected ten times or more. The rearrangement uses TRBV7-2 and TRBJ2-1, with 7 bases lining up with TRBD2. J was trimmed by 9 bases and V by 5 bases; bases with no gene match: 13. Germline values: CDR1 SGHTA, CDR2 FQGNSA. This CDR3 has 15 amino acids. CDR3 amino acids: CASSTLFSGGTEQFF. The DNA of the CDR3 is TGTGCCAGCAGCACCCTCTTTTCGGGGGGTACTGAGCAGTTCTTC.

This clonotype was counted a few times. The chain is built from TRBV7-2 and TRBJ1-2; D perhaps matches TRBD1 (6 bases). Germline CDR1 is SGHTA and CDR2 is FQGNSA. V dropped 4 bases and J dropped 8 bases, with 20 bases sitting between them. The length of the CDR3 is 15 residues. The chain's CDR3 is CASSSPGGRREGYTF. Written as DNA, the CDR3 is TGTGCCAGCAGCTCTCCCGGGGGCAGGAGAGAGGGCTACACCTTC.

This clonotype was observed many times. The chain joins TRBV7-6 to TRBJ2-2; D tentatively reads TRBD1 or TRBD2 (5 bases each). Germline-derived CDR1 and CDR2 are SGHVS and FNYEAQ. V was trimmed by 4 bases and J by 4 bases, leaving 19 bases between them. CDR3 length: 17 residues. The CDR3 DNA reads TGTGCCAGCAGCTCCCAGGGTCAGCGGCGACTCACCGGGGAGCTGTTTTTT. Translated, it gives CASSSQGQRRLTGELFF. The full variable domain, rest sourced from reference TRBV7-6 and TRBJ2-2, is GAGVSQSPRYKVTKRGQDVALRCDPISGHVSLYWYRQALGQGPEFLTYFNYEAQQDKSGLPNDRFSAERPEGSISTLTIQRTEQRDSAMYRCASSSQGQRRLTGELFFGEGSRLTVL.